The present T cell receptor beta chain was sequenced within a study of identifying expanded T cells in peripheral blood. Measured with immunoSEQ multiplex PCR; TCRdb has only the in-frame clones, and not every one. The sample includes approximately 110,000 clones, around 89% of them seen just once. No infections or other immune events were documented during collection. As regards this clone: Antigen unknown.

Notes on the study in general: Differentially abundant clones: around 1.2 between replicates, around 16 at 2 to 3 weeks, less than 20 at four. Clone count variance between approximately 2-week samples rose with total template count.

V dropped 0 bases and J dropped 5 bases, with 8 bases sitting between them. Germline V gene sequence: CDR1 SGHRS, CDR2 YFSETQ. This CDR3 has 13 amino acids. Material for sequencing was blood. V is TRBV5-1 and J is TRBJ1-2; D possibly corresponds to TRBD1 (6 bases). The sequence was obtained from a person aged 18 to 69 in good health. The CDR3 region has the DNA TGCGCCAGCAGCTTGGAGGGGGGTTATGGCTACACCTTC. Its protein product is CASSLEGGYGYTF.